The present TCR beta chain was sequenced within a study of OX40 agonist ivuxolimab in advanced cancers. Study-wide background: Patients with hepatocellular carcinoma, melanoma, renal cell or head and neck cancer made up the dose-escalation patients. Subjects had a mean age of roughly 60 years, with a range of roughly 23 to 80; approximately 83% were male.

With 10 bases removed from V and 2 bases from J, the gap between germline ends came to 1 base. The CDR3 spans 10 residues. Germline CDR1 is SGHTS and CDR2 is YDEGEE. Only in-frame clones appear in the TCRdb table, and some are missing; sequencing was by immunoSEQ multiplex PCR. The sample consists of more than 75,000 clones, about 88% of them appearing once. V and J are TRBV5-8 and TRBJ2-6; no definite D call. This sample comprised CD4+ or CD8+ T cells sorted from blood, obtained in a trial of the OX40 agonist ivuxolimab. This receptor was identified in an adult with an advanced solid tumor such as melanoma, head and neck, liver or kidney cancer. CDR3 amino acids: CAPGANVLTF. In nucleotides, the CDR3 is TGTGCCCCTGGGGCCAACGTCCTGACTTTC.